This is a list of T cell receptor beta chains from one sample in a study of TIL therapy for anti-PD-1-resistant metastatic lung cancer. Profiled with immunoSEQ multiplex PCR; TCRdb holds only in-frame clones, not every one. The sample carries about 36,000 clones, about 70% recorded once. The specimen was blood, collected at baseline. All receptors come from a person between 25 and 79 years old with non-small cell lung cancer. Each CDR3 is given with its conserved first and last residue. Each record gives: V gene, D gene, J gene, clone size, CDR3 protein, CDR3 DNA. The D gene is left open where the match is weak. Clone size appears in some rows only: once, few, many, or a class for an expanded clone.

TRBV6-1,NA,TRBJ2-7,NA,CASRALYEQYF,TGTGCCAGCAGGGCCCTCTACGAGCAGTACTTC
TRBV5-1,NA,TRBJ1-6,once,CASSTSPESPLHF,TGCGCCAGCAGCACTTCTCCGGAATCACCCCTCCACTTT
TRBV27,NA,TRBJ2-5,NA,CASAPLTAQETQYF,TGTGCCAGCGCTCCCTTGACAGCACAAGAGACCCAGTACTTC
TRBV6-5,NA,TRBJ1-2,NA,CASSYGAFRGYTF,TGTGCCAGCAGTTACGGCGCTTTCCGGGGCTACACCTTC
TRBV4-2,NA,TRBJ2-3,NA,CASSQPGLGTDTQYF,TGTGCCAGCAGCCAACCCGGGTTGGGCACAGATACGCAGTATTTT
TRBV19,NA,TRBJ1-1,few,CASTNPRSMNTEAFF,TGTGCCAGTACCAATCCAAGGAGTATGAACACTGAAGCTTTCTTT
TRBV5-1,TRBD2,TRBJ2-5,NA,CASSRGPSGGQQETQYF,TGCGCCAGCAGCCGGGGGCCCAGCGGGGGGCAGCAAGAGACCCAGTACTTC
TRBV6-5,TRBD1,TRBJ2-7,NA,CATARDRSEQYF,TGTGCCACCGCCAGGGACAGATCCGAGCAGTACTTC
TRBV9,NA,TRBJ2-5,few,CASSVDGLQETQYF,TGTGCCAGCAGCGTGGACGGACTCCAAGAGACCCAGTACTTC
TRBV19,TRBD1,TRBJ1-4,NA,CASESTGTGGLICEKLFF,TGTGCCAGCGAAAGTACCGGGACAGGGGGCCTAATCTGTGAAAAACTGTTTTTT
TRBV5-1,TRBD1,TRBJ2-7,NA,CASSLDRGIYEQYF,TGCGCCAGCAGCTTGGACAGGGGGATCTACGAGCAGTACTTC
TRBV7-3,NA,TRBJ2-6,NA,CASSPDGASGANVLTF,TGTGCCAGCAGCCCGGACGGTGCCTCTGGGGCCAACGTCCTGACTTTC
TRBV11-3,NA,TRBJ1-2,NA,CASSLDRSGEFYGYTF,TGTGCCAGCAGCTTAGATCGATCGGGGGAATTCTATGGCTACACCTTC
TRBV5-1,TRBD1,TRBJ1-4,NA,CASSSQGTGFEKLFF,TGCGCCAGCAGCTCCCAGGGGACAGGGTTTGAAAAACTGTTTTTT
TRBV28,NA,TRBJ2-1,NA,CASSFPGPRGNEQFF,TGTGCCAGCAGTTTCCCAGGACCGAGAGGCAATGAGCAGTTCTTC
TRBV13,NA,TRBJ2-3,NA,CASSSAGAGTDTQYF,TGTGCCAGCAGCTCGGCGGGGGCTGGCACAGATACGCAGTATTTT
TRBV27,NA,TRBJ1-1,few,CASSLSRGSRRTEAFF,TGTGCCAGCAGTTTATCGAGGGGATCCCGGAGGACTGAAGCTTTCTTT
TRBV4-3,NA,TRBJ1-5,NA,CASSQGRDQPQHF,TGCGCCAGCAGCCAGGGCAGGGACCAGCCCCAGCATTTT
TRBV5-1,TRBD1,TRBJ1-1,few,CASSPYLDRANTEAFF,TGCGCCAGCAGCCCCTACCTAGACAGGGCGAACACTGAAGCTTTCTTT
TRBV27,NA,TRBJ2-3,NA,CASSFWAPTGDTQYF,TGTGCCAGCAGTTTTTGGGCCCCGACTGGCGATACGCAGTATTTT
TRBV19,NA,TRBJ2-7,NA,CASSPGQTYEQYF,TGTGCCAGTAGTCCCGGCCAGACCTACGAGCAGTACTTC
TRBV9,TRBD1,TRBJ1-2,few,CASSQTGPPQGYTF,TGTGCCAGCAGCCAGACAGGGCCCCCCCAAGGCTACACCTTC
TRBV5-5,NA,TRBJ1-2,NA,CASSRTVNYGYTF,TGTGCCAGCAGCCGGACAGTGAACTATGGCTACACCTTC
TRBV5-1,TRBD2,TRBJ2-2,few,CASSLTREGTGELFF,TGCGCCAGCAGCTTGACCAGGGAGGGCACCGGGGAGCTGTTTTTT
TRBV15,TRBD2,TRBJ2-2,NA,CATSIGGLAGEATGELFF,TGTGCCACCAGCATAGGGGGGCTAGCGGGAGAGGCCACCGGGGAGCTGTTTTTT
TRBV12-5,NA,TRBJ1-1,NA,CASGLVRQNTEAFF,TGTGCTAGTGGTTTGGTACGTCAGAACACTGAAGCTTTCTTT
TRBV28,NA,TRBJ1-6,once,CASSSPGARINSPLHF,TGTGCCAGCAGTTCCCCAGGGGCGCGAATCAATTCACCCCTCCACTTT
TRBV7-9,NA,TRBJ1-1,few,CASSLNTEAFF,TGTGCCAGCAGCTTGAACACTGAAGCTTTCTTT
TRBV5-4,NA,TRBJ1-3,NA,CASSRDFTSDTIYF,TGTGCCAGCAGCCGGGACTTTACCTCCGACACCATATATTTT
TRBV5-6,NA,TRBJ2-5,NA,CASSWGRNRARETQYF,TGTGCCAGCAGCTGGGGACGAAACAGGGCCCGAGAGACCCAGTACTTC
TRBV7-2,TRBD1,TRBJ2-2,NA,CASSLLGQGVDGELFF,TGTGCCAGCAGCCTACTCGGACAGGGGGTGGACGGGGAGCTGTTTTTT
TRBV5-1,NA,TRBJ2-2,once,CASSLERASGTGELFF,TGCGCCAGCAGCTTGGAAAGGGCTTCGGGCACCGGGGAGCTGTTTTTT
TRBV28,NA,TRBJ2-2,NA,CASSPRGWTTGELFF,TGTGCCAGCAGTCCCAGGGGTTGGACCACCGGGGAGCTGTTTTTT
TRBV23-1,TRBD1,TRBJ1-5,NA,CASSPKIDRDRGRLDQPQHF,TGCGCCAGCAGTCCCAAAATAGATCGGGACAGGGGTAGGCTTGATCAGCCCCAGCATTTT
TRBV5-6,NA,TRBJ2-3,few,CASFGRSTDTQYF,TGTGCCAGCTTCGGAAGGAGCACAGATACGCAGTATTTT
TRBV4-3,NA,TRBJ2-4,once,CASSQDRPAAKNIQYF,TGCGCCAGCAGCCAAGATCGTCCCGCAGCCAAAAACATTCAGTACTTC
TRBV2,NA,TRBJ1-2,few,CASSVEVLYGYTF,TGTGCCAGCAGTGTAGAAGTGCTCTATGGCTACACCTTC
TRBV28,NA,TRBJ2-5,NA,CASWAGKETQYF,TGTGCCAGTTGGGCGGGGAAAGAGACCCAGTACTTC
TRBV15,TRBD2,TRBJ2-7,NA,CATSRAVGVSSGEQYF,TGTGCCACCAGCAGAGCCGTGGGAGTCTCTAGCGGGGAGCAGTACTTC
TRBV7-2,NA,TRBJ2-3,NA,CASSFYTPGSDTQYF,TGTGCCAGCAGCTTCTATACCCCAGGGTCGGATACGCAGTATTTT
TRBV7-2,NA,TRBJ2-5,NA,CASTSPGRETQYF,TGTGCCAGCACTTCACCAGGACGGGAGACCCAGTACTTC
TRBV7-9,TRBD2,TRBJ2-5,once,CASSLASGAQETQYF,TGTGCCAGCAGCTTAGCTAGCGGGGCCCAAGAGACCCAGTACTTC
TRBV11-3,TRBD1,TRBJ2-2,NA,CASSYAGQGHGELFF,TGTGCCAGCAGCTACGCGGGACAGGGTCACGGGGAGCTGTTTTTT
TRBV20-1,NA,TRBJ1-2,NA,CSADVLYTF,TGCAGTGCCGACGTTTTATACACCTTC
TRBV27,NA,TRBJ1-5,once,CASSFPADDQPQHF,TGTGCCAGCAGTTTTCCGGCGGACGATCAGCCCCAGCATTTT
TRBV7-2,NA,TRBJ1-2,NA,CASSLDGGRYGYTF,TGTGCCAGCAGCTTAGATGGGGGGCGGTATGGCTACACCTTC
TRBV4-3,TRBD2,TRBJ2-3,NA,CASSQGTTSGLRNTQYF,TGCGCCAGCAGCCAAGGGACCACTAGCGGGTTGAGAAATACGCAGTATTTT
TRBV28,TRBD2,TRBJ2-7,NA,CASSLIASGGLSYEQYF,TGTGCCAGCAGTTTAATAGCCAGCGGGGGACTCTCCTACGAGCAGTACTTC
TRBV7-2,NA,TRBJ2-1,NA,CASSLAASRLRVEQFF,TGTGCCAGCAGCTTAGCTGCTAGTCGTCTTAGGGTGGAGCAGTTCTTC
TRBV25-1,NA,TRBJ1-2,few,CASRTGRAGYTF,TGTGCCAGCAGGACGGGTCGAGCCGGCTACACCTTC
TRBV6-5,NA,TRBJ2-2,NA,CASSYSFQTGELFF,TGTGCCAGCAGTTACTCGTTTCAAACCGGGGAGCTGTTTTTT
TRBV6-1,NA,TRBJ1-2,few,CASSEAGQTNYGYTF,TGTGCCAGCAGTGAAGCAGGGCAGACTAACTATGGCTACACCTTC
TRBV4-3,TRBD1,TRBJ2-2,NA,CASSRETGHSNTGELFF,TGCGCCAGCAGCCGAGAGACAGGGCATTCGAACACCGGGGAGCTGTTTTTT
TRBV19,TRBD1,TRBJ2-5,few,CASSTSGQGAHETQYF,TGTGCCAGTAGTACGTCGGGACAGGGGGCCCATGAGACCCAGTACTTC
TRBV6-6,NA,TRBJ1-1,NA,CASSYTPNTEAFF,TGTGCCAGCAGTTACACTCCGAACACTGAAGCTTTCTTT
TRBV7-2,NA,TRBJ1-6,NA,CASSLATNSPLHF,TGTGCCAGCAGCTTAGCCACAAATTCACCCCTCCACTTT